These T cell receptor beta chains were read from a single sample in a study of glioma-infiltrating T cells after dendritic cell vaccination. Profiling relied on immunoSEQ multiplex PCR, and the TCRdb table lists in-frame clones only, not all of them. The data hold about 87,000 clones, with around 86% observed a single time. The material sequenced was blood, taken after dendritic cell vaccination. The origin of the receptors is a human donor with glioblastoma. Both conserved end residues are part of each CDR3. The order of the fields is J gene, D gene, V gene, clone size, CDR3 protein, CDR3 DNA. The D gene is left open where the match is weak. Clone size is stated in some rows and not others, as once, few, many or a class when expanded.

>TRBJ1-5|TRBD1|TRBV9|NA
CASSRTGGSNQPQHF
TGTGCCAGCAGTCGTACAGGGGGAAGCAATCAGCCCCAGCATTTT
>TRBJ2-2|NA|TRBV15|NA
CATSRPAGTSFGELFF
TGTGCCACCAGCAGACCTGCCGGGACTTCTTTCGGGGAGCTGTTTTTT
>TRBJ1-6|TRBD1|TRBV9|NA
CASSWTGEGNSPLHF
TGTGCCAGCAGCTGGACAGGGGAAGGTAATTCACCCCTCCACTTT
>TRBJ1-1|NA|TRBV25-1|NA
CASIRTGLNTEAFF
TGTGCCAGCATCCGGACGGGATTGAACACTGAAGCTTTCTTT
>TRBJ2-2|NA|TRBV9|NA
CASSSGFTGELFF
TGTGCCAGCTCATCAGGGTTCACCGGGGAGCTGTTTTTT
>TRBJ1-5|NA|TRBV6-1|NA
CASSESDPLHF
TGTGCCAGCAGTGAGAGTGATCCCCTGCATTTT
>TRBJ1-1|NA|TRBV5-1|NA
CASSPGVVTEAFF
TGCGCCAGCAGCCCAGGGGTCGTCACTGAAGCTTTCTTT
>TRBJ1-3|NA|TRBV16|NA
CASSQSRSGNTIYF
TGTGCCAGCAGCCAATCCCGGTCTGGAAACACCATATATTTT
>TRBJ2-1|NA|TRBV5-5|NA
CASSLAGAGEQFF
TGTGCCAGCAGCTTGGCCGGGGCGGGGGAGCAGTTCTTC
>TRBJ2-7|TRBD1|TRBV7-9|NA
CASSLAGTGDYEQYF
TGTGCCAGCAGCTTAGCCGGGACAGGGGATTACGAGCAGTACTTC
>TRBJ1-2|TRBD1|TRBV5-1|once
CASSPDRVLYGYTF
TGCGCCAGCAGCCCGGACAGGGTCCTATATGGCTACACCTTC
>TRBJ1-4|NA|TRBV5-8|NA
CASSLGQLATNEKLFF
TGTGCCAGCAGCTTGGGACAGCTTGCAACTAATGAAAAACTGTTTTTT
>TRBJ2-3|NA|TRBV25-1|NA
CASRTGVSQYF
TGTGCCAGCAGGACGGGGGTATCGCAGTATTTT
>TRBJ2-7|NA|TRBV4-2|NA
CASSQDLTGGIYEQYF
TGTGCCAGCAGCCAAGATTTGACGGGGGGCATCTACGAGCAGTACTTC
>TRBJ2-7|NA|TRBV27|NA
CASGLDRSSYEQYF
TGTGCCAGCGGGCTCGACAGGAGCTCCTACGAGCAGTACTTC
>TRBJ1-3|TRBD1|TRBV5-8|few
CASSPMGQGGNTIYF
TGTGCCAGCAGCCCGATGGGACAGGGCGGAAACACCATATATTTT
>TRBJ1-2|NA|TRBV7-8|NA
CASSLEATSAGASGYTF
TGTGCCAGCAGCTTAGAAGCCACGTCGGCAGGGGCTAGTGGTTACACCTTC
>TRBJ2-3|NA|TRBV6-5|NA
CASSKLRDYTDTQYF
TGTGCCAGCAGCAAACTCCGGGATTACACAGATACGCAGTATTTT
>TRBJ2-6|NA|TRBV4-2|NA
CASSQVLSGANVLTF
TGTGCCAGCAGCCAAGTACTCTCTGGGGCCAACGTCCTGACTTTC
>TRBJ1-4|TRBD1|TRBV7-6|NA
CASSPEGQENEKLFF
TGTGCCAGCAGCCCCGAGGGACAGGAGAATGAAAAACTGTTTTTT
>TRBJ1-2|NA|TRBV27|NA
CASSRTTGPYGYTF
TGTGCCAGCAGTCGTACGACAGGCCCCTATGGCTACACCTTC
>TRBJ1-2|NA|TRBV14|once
CASSQDLATDYGYTF
TGTGCCAGCAGCCAAGATCTGGCAACAGACTATGGCTACACCTTC
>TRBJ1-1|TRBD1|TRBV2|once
CASSNDREVRTEAFF
TGTGCCAGCAGTAATGACAGGGAAGTTCGCACTGAAGCTTTCTTT
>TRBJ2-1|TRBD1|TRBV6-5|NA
CASSSTTGANEQFF
TGTGCCAGCAGTTCAACGACAGGGGCCAATGAGCAGTTCTTC
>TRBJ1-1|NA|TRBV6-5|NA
CASSYSAATKNTEAFF
TGTGCCAGCAGTTATTCGGCAGCTACTAAGAACACTGAAGCTTTCTTT
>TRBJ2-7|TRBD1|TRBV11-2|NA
CASSEDRVYEQYF
TGTGCCAGCAGCGAGGACAGGGTATACGAGCAGTACTTC
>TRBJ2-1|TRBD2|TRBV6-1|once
CASSTSGGANEQFF
TGTGCCAGCAGTACTAGCGGGGGGGCCAATGAGCAGTTCTTC